One sample yielded the 28 T cell receptor beta chains listed below, sequenced in a study of graft-versus-host responses after intestinal transplantation. Sequencing was performed with immunoSEQ multiplex PCR; in TCRdb, only in-frame clones are kept and a portion is missing. This table holds about 15,000 clones, approximately 33% found once. Sequenced here: alloreactive CD4+ T cells from a mixed lymphocyte reaction culture, sampled before intestinal transplant. Subset here: CFSE-low proliferating T cells sorted from roughly six-day pre-transplant mixed lymphocyte reaction (GvH or HvG direction). Source of these receptors: a human patient who received an intestinal transplant.

The J gene is TRBJ1-5, the V gene TRBV10-3; possibly TRBD1 for D (5 bases). The germline V gene encodes CDR1 ENHRY and CDR2 SYGVKD. The length of the CDR3 is 18 residues. V lost 0 bases and J 1 base, leaving 16 bases between the germline ends. Here the CDR3 DNA reads TGTGCCATCAGTGAGTCCCCCAGGGTGAGTGGGAGCAATCAGCCCCAGCATTTT. The encoded protein is CAISESPRVSGSNQPQHF.

In its sample, this clone ranks as medium-sized. The chain uses TRBV2 and TRBJ2-2; 10 nucleotides agree with TRBD2. Per the germline V gene, CDR1 is SNHLY and CDR2 is FYNNEI. This CDR3 contains 15 residues. J gave up 6 bases and V 7 bases, and 8 bases lay outside the gene matches. The CDR3 bases are TGTGCCAGCACCCCCACTAGCGGGACCGCCGGGGAGCTGTTTTTT. This sequence encodes CASTPTSGTAGELFF.

Points on this clone: Other DNA sequences in this sample translate to the same CDR3. V is TRBV7-2 and J is TRBJ2-7; 12 bases fit TRBD2. V lost 5 bases to trimming and J lost 3 bases; unmatched junction nucleotides: 2. Germline CDR1 SGHTA, CDR2 FQGNSA. The CDR3 has 14 residues. The CDR3 reads CASSPTSGSYEQYF. CDR3 in DNA: TGTGCCAGCAGCCCGACTAGCGGGAGCTACGAGCAGTACTTC.

Relative to its sample, this clone is medium-sized (0.01 to 0.1%). The CDR3 DNA sequence: TGTGCCAGCAGCATGAACCAGGGGCAGCCCCAGCATTTT. It encodes CASSMNQGQPQHF. V gene TRBV7-9 combines with J gene TRBJ1-5; D possibly corresponds to TRBD1 (6 bases). Trimming removed 5 bases from V and 7 bases from J, with 12 bases in between. Germline V gene data show CDR1 as SEHNR and CDR2 as FQNEAQ (reference sequence). This CDR3 is 13 amino acids long.

The chain carries TRBV5-1 and TRBJ2-2; 8 bases line up with TRBD2. The V gene's germline CDR1 is SGHRS and CDR2 YFSETQ. The CDR3 is made up of 14 amino acids. V lost 5 bases, J lost 5 bases, and 5 bases stayed unmatched. CDR3 nucleotide sequence: TGCGCCAGCAGATTTCCGGGAGGGACCGGGGAGCTGTTTTTT. It yields the protein CASRFPGGTGELFF.

The genes are TRBV6-6 and TRBJ2-1, with D perhaps TRBD2 (5 bases). The length of the CDR3 is 15 residues. The V and J ends lost 6 bases and 3 bases respectively, with 15 bases between them. Germline CDR1 is MNHNY and CDR2 is SVGAGI (reference sequence). CDR3 bases: TGTGCCAGCAGGAGAGTAGAGGCGGGCTACAATGAGCAGTTCTTC. It specifies CASRRVEAGYNEQFF.

This clone was recorded a few times. V usage is TRBV19 and J usage is TRBJ1-5; the match to TRBD1 covers 7 bases. CDR3 length: 15 amino acids. Germline V gene data show CDR1 as LNHDA and CDR2 as SQIVND (reference sequence). With V trimmed by 5 bases and J by 1 base, 5 bases remained unmatched. CDR3: CASSANRGSNQPQHF. CDR3 DNA: TGTGCCAGTAGTGCCAACAGGGGCAGCAATCAGCCCCAGCATTTT.

The J gene is TRBJ2-7, the V gene TRBV4-1; D unresolved. The CDR3 loop spans 17 amino acids. Germline V gene sequence: CDR1 MGHRA, CDR2 YSYEKL. Trimming pared 7 bases from V and 2 bases from J, leaving 24 bases between. This chain's CDR3 is CASNPSRVPPAAYEQYF. CDR3 nucleotide sequence: TGCGCCAGCAACCCAAGTCGAGTCCCCCCCGCTGCCTACGAGCAGTACTTC.

This clone was counted a few times. This chain joins TRBV19 and TRBJ1-3, with D unclear. V lost 10 bases and J 1 base, leaving 11 bases between the germline ends. This CDR3 spans 13 amino acids. Germline V gene lookup returns CDR1 LNHDA and CDR2 SQIVND (reference sequence). The CDR3 DNA follows: TGTGCCACCCGGGCCGTTTCTGGAAACACCATATATTTT. It yields the protein CATRAVSGNTIYF.

In this sample, this clone turned up a few times. The chain employs TRBV7-9 and TRBJ1-1; D unresolved. Germline assignment: CDR1 SEHNR and CDR2 FQNEAQ (reference sequence). V dropped 1 base and J dropped 9 bases, with 12 bases sitting between them. The CDR3 runs to 13 residues. The CDR3 DNA reads TGTGCCAGCAGCTTAGGAGACTGGAATCAAGCTTTCTTT. The encoded protein is CASSLGDWNQAFF.

Within the sample, this clone is medium-sized. The CDR3: CASSASGGPGNTIYF. CDR3 coding DNA: TGTGCCAGCAGCGCCTCAGGGGGCCCTGGAAACACCATATATTTT. This chain links TRBV7-3 with TRBJ1-3; TRBD1 agrees at 8 bases. This CDR3 has 15 amino acids. The V gene end was trimmed by 5 bases and the J gene end by 2 bases; junction bases not matched to a gene: 5. Germline V lookup: CDR1 SGHTA, CDR2 FQGTGA.

This rearrangement joins TRBV6-1 to TRBJ2-5; the D gene is possibly TRBD2 (5 bases). The end of the DNA is better explained by TRBJ2-7, so the J call may be wrong. Germline V gene lookup returns CDR1 MNHNS and CDR2 SASEGT. This CDR3 comprises 12 residues. The CDR3 bases are TGTGCCAGGAGGGTTGGCTCCTACGAGCAGTACTTC. This translates into CARRVGSYEQYF.

This clone was seen only a few times. This chain joins TRBV5-1 and TRBJ2-1; D remains ambiguous. Per the germline V gene, CDR1 is SGHRS and CDR2 is YFSETQ. Between the trimmed V and J ends, which lost 0 bases and 3 bases, there was a span of 10 bases. The CDR3 totals 15 residues. The CDR3 DNA reads as TGCGCCAGCAGCTTGGAAGGGTTTGTCTACAATGAGCAGTTCTTC. Its translation: CASSLEGFVYNEQFF.

This clone was found a few times. V usage is TRBV19 and J usage is TRBJ2-2, with TRBD1 matching over 12 bases. The germline gives CDR1 LNHDA, CDR2 SQIVND (reference sequence). This CDR3 contains 20 residues. V lost 3 bases, J lost 4 bases, and 15 bases stayed unmatched. Written as DNA, the CDR3 is TGTGCCAGTAGTATGATCTGGGACAGGGGGCCGTCGGGTGGCACCGGGGAGCTGTTTTTT. Protein sequence: CASSMIWDRGPSGGTGELFF.

The chain combines TRBV2 with TRBJ2-1; possibly TRBD2 for D (5 bases). This CDR3 contains 16 residues. Germline-derived CDR1 and CDR2 are SNHLY and FYNNEI. V was cut by 6 bases and J by 0 bases, with 15 bases left in between. As DNA, the CDR3 is TGTGCCAGCAGGTCCCTGGGAACTAGCTCCTACAATGAGCAGTTCTTC. Protein sequence: CASRSLGTSSYNEQFF.

The chain joins TRBV7-9 to TRBJ2-3, with D unclear. CDR3 size: 13 residues. With 5 bases removed from V and 6 bases from J, the gap between germline ends came to 12 bases. Per the germline V gene, CDR1 is SEHNR and CDR2 is FQNEAQ (reference sequence). The CDR3 spells CASSTQALDTQYF. The CDR3 coding sequence is TGTGCCAGCAGCACGCAGGCCCTGGATACGCAGTATTTT.

V usage is TRBV4-1 and J usage is TRBJ1-3; D gene unclear. CDR1 and CDR2 (germline): MGHRA, YSYEKL. The CDR3 totals 14 residues. V lost 8 bases and J lost 4, with 15 bases in between. CDR3 region: CASRSVGKGNTIYF. The CDR3 region has the DNA TGCGCCAGCCGGAGCGTGGGTAAAGGAAACACCATATATTTT.

The chain joins TRBV10-1 to TRBJ2-7, with unresolved D. V lost 2 bases, J lost 0 bases, and 14 bases lay in between. This CDR3 spans 16 amino acids. Per germline, CDR1 WNHNN and CDR2 SYGVQD (reference sequence). CDR3 bases: TGCGCCAGCAGTGAGCGTCGCACGCCGAGCTCCTACGAGCAGTACTTC. Amino acids: CASSERRTPSSYEQYF.

The chain joins TRBV12-5 to TRBJ2-7, with 8 bases lining up with TRBD1. Trimming removed 2 bases from V and 6 bases from J; junction bases left unmatched: 6. This CDR3 comprises 14 residues. Germline loops: CDR1 LGHNT, CDR2 FRNRAP. DNA of the CDR3: TGTGCTAGTGGTTTGAGAGACAGGGGTAGCGAGCAGTACTTC. Translation: CASGLRDRGSEQYF.

This clone was counted only a few times. The chain carries TRBV9 and TRBJ2-3; D could derive from TRBD1 or TRBD2 (6 bases each). CDR3 length equals 18 residues. Germline assignment: CDR1 SGDLS and CDR2 YYNGEE. Trimming pared 4 bases from V and 0 bases from J, leaving 21 bases between. As DNA, the CDR3 is TGTGCCAGCAGCTCTAGAGGAGGGGGATTTCGAAGCACAGATACGCAGTATTTT. This codes for CASSSRGGGFRSTDTQYF.

V gene TRBV6-6 combines with J gene TRBJ2-1, with 8 bases aligning to TRBD1. V lost 2 bases, J lost 4 bases, and 7 bases stayed unmatched. Germline values: CDR1 MNHNY, CDR2 SVGAGI (reference sequence). CDR3 size: 16 residues. The CDR3 nucleotides read TGTGCCAGCAGTTACCCCCGGACAGGGAAATACAATGAGCAGTTCTTC. It codes for CASSYPRTGKYNEQFF.

This clone was counted between two and nine times. One end of the junction is discordant with germline, which a read error may explain. The V gene is TRBV30, the J gene TRBJ2-1, with D perhaps matching TRBD1 (6 bases). The CDR3 is 15 amino acids. Germline CDR1 is GTSNPN and CDR2 is SVGIG (reference sequence). The CDR3 DNA reads as TGTGCCTTGAGTGTACAATTGGCAGGGGACAATGAGCAGTTCTTC. This translates into CALSVQLAGDNEQFF.

The chain employs TRBV4-2 and TRBJ2-2; perhaps TRBD2 as D (5 bases). V lost 1 base, J lost 6 bases, and 15 bases lay in between. CDR3 size: 16 residues. The germline gives CDR1 LGHNA, CDR2 YNFKEQ. CDR3 coding DNA: TGTGCCAGCAGCCAAGCAGCCCTAGCAGCCTCCGGGGAGCTGTTTTTT. As protein: CASSQAALAASGELFF.

The rearrangement joins TRBV2 to TRBJ1-3; D ambiguous. The CDR3 totals 15 residues. Trimming left V 2 bases short and J 0 bases short, with 8 bases between. The germline CDR1 and CDR2 sequences are SNHLY and FYNNEI. In DNA form, the CDR3 reads TGTGCCAGCAGTGAATATCGGCACTCTGGAAACACCATATATTTT. Translated, it gives CASSEYRHSGNTIYF.

This chain uses TRBV7-9 with TRBJ2-7; a possible D gene is TRBD2 (5 bases). Germline CDR1 is SEHNR and CDR2 is FQNEAQ (reference sequence). The CDR3 is made up of 11 amino acids. V lost 5 bases and J 6 bases, leaving 8 bases between the germline ends. CDR3 DNA sequence: TGTGCCAGCAGCGAACGGGGCGAGCAGTACTTC. It yields the protein CASSERGEQYF.

This clone was picked up a small number of times. This chain connects TRBV4-1 to TRBJ1-5; D unresolved. V lost 1 base and J lost 3, with 7 bases in between. Germline CDR1 reads MGHRA; CDR2 reads YSYEKL. The CDR3 consists of 14 residues. The CDR3 DNA reads TGCGCCAGCAGCCAAGTTCAAAACAATCAGCCCCAGCATTTT. This codes for CASSQVQNNQPQHF.

V gene TRBV6-5 combines with J gene TRBJ2-7; TRBD2 is a possible D gene (6 bases). Germline loops: CDR1 MNHEY, CDR2 SVGAGI. Trimming pared 2 bases from V and 1 base from J, leaving 12 bases between. The CDR3 consists of 15 residues. In nucleotides, the CDR3 is TGTGCCAGCAGTTACGGGGCGGGGAGTTCCTACGAGCAGTACTTC. Its protein is CASSYGAGSSYEQYF.

This clone was detected only a few times. The gene calls are TRBV9 and TRBJ2-5; no clear D gene. This CDR3 region has 15 residues. The germline V gene encodes CDR1 SGDLS and CDR2 YYNGEE. The ends were cut back, 2 bases at V and 0 bases at J, with 11 bases in the middle. Written as DNA, the CDR3 is TGTGCCAGCAGCGTTGGCCGACGGTACCAAGAGACCCAGTACTTC. This encodes CASSVGRRYQETQYF.